This TCR beta chain emerged from a study of identical twins. This clonotype came up a few times. MiXCR, run by TCRdb on the 5' RACE reads, gives a single entry per CDR3 protein. Here the sample spans 1,800,000 or so distinct CDR3 sequences, about 30% being singletons. In germline, CDR1 is SEHNR, CDR2 FQNEAQ (reference sequence). The CDR3 sequence is 15 residues long. V gave up 1 base and J gave up 4 bases, with 10 bases separating them. The TCR comes from a newborn girl in good health. What was sequenced was cord blood. The V and J genes are TRBV7-9 and TRBJ1-4; D unresolved. The CDR3 is CASSLGSLINEKLFF. DNA of the CDR3: TGTGCCAGCAGCTTAGGCTCCCTAATTAATGAAAAACTGTTTTTT.